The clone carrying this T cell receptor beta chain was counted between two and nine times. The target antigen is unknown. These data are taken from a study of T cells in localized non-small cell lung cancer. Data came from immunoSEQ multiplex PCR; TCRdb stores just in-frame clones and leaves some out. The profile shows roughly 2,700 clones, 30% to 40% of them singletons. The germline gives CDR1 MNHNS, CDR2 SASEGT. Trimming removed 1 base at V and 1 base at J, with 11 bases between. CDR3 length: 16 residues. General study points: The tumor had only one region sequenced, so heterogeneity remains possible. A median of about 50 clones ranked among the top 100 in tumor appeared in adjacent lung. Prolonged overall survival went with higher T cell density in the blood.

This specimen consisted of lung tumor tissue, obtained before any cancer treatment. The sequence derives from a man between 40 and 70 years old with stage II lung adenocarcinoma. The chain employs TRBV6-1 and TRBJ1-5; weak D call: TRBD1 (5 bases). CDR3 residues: CASSEGRQSSNQPQHF. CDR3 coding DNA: TGTGCCAGCAGTGAAGGGAGACAGTCCAGCAATCAGCCCCAGCATTTT.